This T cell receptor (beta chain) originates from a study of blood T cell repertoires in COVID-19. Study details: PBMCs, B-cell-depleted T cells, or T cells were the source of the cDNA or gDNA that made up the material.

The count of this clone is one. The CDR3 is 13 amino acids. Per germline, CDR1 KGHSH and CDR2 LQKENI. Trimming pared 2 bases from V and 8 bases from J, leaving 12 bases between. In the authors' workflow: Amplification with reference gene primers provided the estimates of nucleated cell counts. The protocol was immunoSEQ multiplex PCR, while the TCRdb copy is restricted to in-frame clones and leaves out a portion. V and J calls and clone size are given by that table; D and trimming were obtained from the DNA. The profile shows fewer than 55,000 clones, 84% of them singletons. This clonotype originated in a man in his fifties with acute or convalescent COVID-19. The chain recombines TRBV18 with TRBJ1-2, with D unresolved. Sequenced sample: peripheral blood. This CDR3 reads CASSPDPEGGYTF. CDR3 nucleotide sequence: TGTGCCAGCTCACCAGATCCCGAGGGCGGCTACACCTTC.